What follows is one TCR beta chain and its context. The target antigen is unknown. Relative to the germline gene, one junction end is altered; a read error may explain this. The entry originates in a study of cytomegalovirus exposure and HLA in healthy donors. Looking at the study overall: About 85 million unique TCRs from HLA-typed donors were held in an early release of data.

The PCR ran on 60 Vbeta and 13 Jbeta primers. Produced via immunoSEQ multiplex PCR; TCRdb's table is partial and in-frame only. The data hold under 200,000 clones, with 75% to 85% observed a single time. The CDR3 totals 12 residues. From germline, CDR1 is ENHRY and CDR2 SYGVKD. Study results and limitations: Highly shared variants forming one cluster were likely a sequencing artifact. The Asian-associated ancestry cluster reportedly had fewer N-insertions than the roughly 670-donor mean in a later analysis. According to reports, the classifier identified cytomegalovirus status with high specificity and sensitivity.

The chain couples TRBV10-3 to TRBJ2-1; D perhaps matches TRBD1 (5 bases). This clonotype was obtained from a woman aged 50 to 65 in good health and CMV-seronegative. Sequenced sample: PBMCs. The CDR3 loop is CAIGAVPNQQFF. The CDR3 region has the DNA TGTGCCATCGGGGCCGTCCCCAATCAGCAGTTCTTC.